Listed below are T cell receptor beta chains from one sample, sequenced in a study of cytomegalovirus exposure and HLA in healthy donors. TCRdb's table, derived via immunoSEQ multiplex PCR, lists solely in-frame clones and lacks some. The sample has fewer than 130,000 clones, 70% to 85% seen once. Sample: PBMCs. These receptors originate from a woman in her forties in good health and CMV-seronegative. Both conserved end residues are part of each CDR3. The D gene is left open where the match is weak. Clone size is not always given. Where it is, it says once, few, many or a class for expanded clones.

abundance | j_gene | v_gene | d_gene | CDR3nt | CDR3aa
- | TRBJ1-5 | TRBV6-6 | - | TGTGCCACCACGTTGAGCCAAGTTTATCAGCCCCAGCATTTT | CATTLSQVYQPQHF
- | TRBJ2-2 | TRBV4-3 | - | TGCGCCAGCAGCCAAGATCTCGCGGGTACCGGGGAGCTGTTTTTT | CASSQDLAGTGELFF
- | TRBJ2-7 | TRBV7-9 | - | TGTGCCAGCAGCCATCGGGAGAGCTCCTACGAGCAGTACTTC | CASSHRESSYEQYF
- | TRBJ2-1 | TRBV25-1 | - | TGTGCCAGCAGTGCAGGCGGGTCTTACCTCTACAATGAGCAGTTCTTC | CASSAGGSYLYNEQFF
- | TRBJ1-4 | TRBV5-4 | - | TGTGCCAGCAGCTTCGCTCAGGTGCGGGGGACGGGGAAACTGTTTTTT | CASSFAQVRGTGKLFF
- | TRBJ2-1 | TRBV5-4 | TRBD1 | TGTGCCAGCAGCTTGGGGGACAGGGACAATGAGCAGTTCTTC | CASSLGDRDNEQFF
- | TRBJ2-7 | TRBV13 | - | TGTGCCAGCAGCTTAAGCTCACCGGAGGTTGTGCAGTACTTC | CASSLSSPEVVQYF
- | TRBJ2-7 | TRBV20-1 | TRBD1 | TGCAGTTGGGACAGGGAAAACGAGCAGTACTTC | CSWDRENEQYF
- | TRBJ2-1 | TRBV28 | TRBD1 | TGTGCCAGCAGTACTCGGACAGGGGGCGGCAATGAGCAGTTCTTC | CASSTRTGGGNEQFF
- | TRBJ2-7 | TRBV6-5 | TRBD2 | TGTGCCAGCAGTCTACTAGCGGGGGGGGACGAGCAGTACTTC | CASSLLAGGDEQYF
- | TRBJ2-1 | TRBV30 | TRBD2 | TGTGCCTGGCTAACTAGCGGGGGGCGAAATGAGCAGTTCTTC | CAWLTSGGRNEQFF
- | TRBJ2-1 | TRBV25-1 | TRBD2 | TGTGCCAGCAGCCGACGTGCGGGGGGACACTACAATGAGCAGTTCTTC | CASSRRAGGHYNEQFF
- | TRBJ1-1 | TRBV10-1 | - | TGCGCCAGCAGTGAGTCGACAGGAGGGAACACTGAAGCTTTCTTT | CASSESTGGNTEAFF
- | TRBJ1-5 | TRBV4-1 | - | TGCGCCAGCAGCCACCGCTGGGACATGGGGAATCAGCCCCAGCATTTT | CASSHRWDMGNQPQHF
- | TRBJ1-2 | TRBV4-1 | - | TGCGCCAGCAGCCAAGATCTGGACAGAGAAGGCTATGGCTACACCTTC | CASSQDLDREGYGYTF
- | TRBJ1-4 | TRBV29-1 | TRBD1 | TGCAGCGCCCAGACAGGGGTAAATGAAAAACTGTTTTTT | CSAQTGVNEKLFF
- | TRBJ1-1 | TRBV5-6 | - | TGTGCCAGCAGTTGGGGGGACACTGAAGCTTTCTTT | CASSWGDTEAFF
- | TRBJ1-4 | TRBV6-1 | TRBD1 | TGTGCCAGCAGTGAATTGGGACAGATAGACCTTAATGAAAAACTGTTTTTT | CASSELGQIDLNEKLFF
- | TRBJ1-4 | TRBV19 | - | TGTGCCAGTAGTATTGCCGAGACGGCTACGGGGGAAAAACTGTTTTTT | CASSIAETATGEKLFF
- | TRBJ2-7 | TRBV10-3 | TRBD2 | TGTGCCATCAGTGCTGAAAGCGGGGTTAGCTCCTACGAGCAGTACTTC | CAISAESGVSSYEQYF
- | TRBJ2-5 | TRBV9 | TRBD2 | TGTGCCAGCAGTCCTCTAGCGGGGGGTCTCCAAGAGACCCAGTACTTC | CASSPLAGGLQETQYF
- | TRBJ1-1 | TRBV5-1 | - | TGCGCCAGCAGCTACTCGGGTACGGAACACGAAGCTTTCTTT | CASSYSGTEHEAFF
- | TRBJ2-7 | TRBV29-1 | TRBD1 | TGCAGCGCAGCCGGGAAGGGGGCCTCTTACGAGCAGTACTTC | CSAAGKGASYEQYF
once | TRBJ2-5 | TRBV25-1 | - | TGTGCCAGCAGTGAATTTCAGGAGGAGGACGGCGAGACCCAGTACTTC | CASSEFQEEDGETQYF
- | TRBJ1-2 | TRBV28 | - | TGTGCCAGCAGTTCCAACGGGAGAGGCGGCTACACCTTC | CASSSNGRGGYTF
- | TRBJ1-2 | TRBV7-8 | - | TGTGCCAGCAGCTTAGCGTCGTATGGCTACACCTTC | CASSLASYGYTF
few | TRBJ1-2 | TRBV5-6 | - | TGTGCCAGCAGCCTTGACACCCGCTATGGCTACACCTTC | CASSLDTRYGYTF
- | TRBJ1-6 | TRBV27 | - | TGTGCCAGCAGGCCTCACAGGAGCTCCTATAATTCACCCCTCCACTTT | CASRPHRSSYNSPLHF
- | TRBJ1-2 | TRBV10-3 | - | TGTGCCATCAGTGAGCGGCAGGGGACCGACTATGGCTACACCTTC | CAISERQGTDYGYTF